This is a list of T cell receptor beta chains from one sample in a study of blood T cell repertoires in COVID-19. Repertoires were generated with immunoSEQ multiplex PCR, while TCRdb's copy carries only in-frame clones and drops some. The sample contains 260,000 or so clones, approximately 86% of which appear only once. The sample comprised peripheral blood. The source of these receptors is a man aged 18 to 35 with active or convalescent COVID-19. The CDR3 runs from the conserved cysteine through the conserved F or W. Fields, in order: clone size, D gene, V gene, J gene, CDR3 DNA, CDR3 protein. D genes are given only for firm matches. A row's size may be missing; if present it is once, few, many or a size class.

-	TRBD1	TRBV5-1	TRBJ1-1	TGCGCCAGCAGCTGGGGGACAGGACCCACTGAAGCTTTCTTT	CASSWGTGPTEAFF
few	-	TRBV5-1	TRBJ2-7	TGCGCCAGCAGCTTGGCGGCCGCAAAGACTAGCTCCTACGAGCAGTACTTC	CASSLAAAKTSSYEQYF
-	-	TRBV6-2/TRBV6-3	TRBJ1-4	TGTGCCAGCAGTATCTCGACAGGATGGAATGAAAAACTGTTTTTT	CASSISTGWNEKLFF
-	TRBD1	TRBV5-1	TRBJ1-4	TGCGCCAGCAGCCCGGACAGGGGGCGCGGTGAAAAACTGTTTTTT	CASSPDRGRGEKLFF
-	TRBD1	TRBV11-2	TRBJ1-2	TGTGCCAGCAGCTTAGTTCTCGGGACAGGGGGTAATGGCTACACCTTC	CASSLVLGTGGNGYTF
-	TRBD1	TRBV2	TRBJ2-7	TGTGCCAGCAAGGGGACAGGGGGAAACGAGCAGTACTTC	CASKGTGGNEQYF
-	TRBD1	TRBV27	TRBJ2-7	TGTGCCAACCGACGGGGTCCTGACAGGGCGGGCTACTACGAGCAGTACTTC	CANRRGPDRAGYYEQYF
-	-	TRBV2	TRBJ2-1	TGTGCCAGCAACGAGGGAACCTACAATGAGCAGTTCTTC	CASNEGTYNEQFF
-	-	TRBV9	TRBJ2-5	TGTGCCAGCAGCGTAGGAGGGGCAACAGGGTGGAATAACCAAGAGACCCAGTACTTC	CASSVGGATGWNNQETQYF
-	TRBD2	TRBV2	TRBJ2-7	TGTGCCAGCAGGGGGACTAGCGGGGGCGGGGAGCAGTACTTC	CASRGTSGGGEQYF
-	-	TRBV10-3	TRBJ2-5	TGTGCCATCAGTGAGTCGTCCGCAGTTCGAGAGACCCAGTACTTC	CAISESSAVRETQYF
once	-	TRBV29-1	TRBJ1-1	TGCAGCGTTGAAGGACAGAACACTGAAGCTTTCTTT	CSVEGQNTEAFF
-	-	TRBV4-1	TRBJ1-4	TGCGCCAGCAGCCTCCGGGGAACAACTAATGAAAAACTGTTTTTT	CASSLRGTTNEKLFF
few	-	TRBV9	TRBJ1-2	TGTGCCAGCAGCCAAGAGGACAAGAGCTATGGCTACACCTTC	CASSQEDKSYGYTF
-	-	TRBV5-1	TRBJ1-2	TGCGCCAGCAGCCTCCGGGACTCGGGCTACACCTTC	CASSLRDSGYTF
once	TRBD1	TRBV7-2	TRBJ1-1	TGTGCCAGCAGCTCCGGGACAGTCGCCATGAACACTGAAGCTTTCTTT	CASSSGTVAMNTEAFF
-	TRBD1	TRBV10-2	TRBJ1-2	TGCGCCACCACAGAACAGGGGGACCATAACTATGGCTACACCTTC	CATTEQGDHNYGYTF
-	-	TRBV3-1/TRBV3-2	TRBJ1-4	TGTGCCAGCAGCCAAGCGTCAGGCCTGGGAAAACTGTTTTTT	CASSQASGLGKLFF
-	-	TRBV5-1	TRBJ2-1	TGCGCCAGCAGCGCGAAACTAGGGGGTAATGAGCAGTTCTTC	CASSAKLGGNEQFF
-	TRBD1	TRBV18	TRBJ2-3	TGTGCCAGCTCAGGACAGGGGGTCGCAGATACGCAGTATTTT	CASSGQGVADTQYF
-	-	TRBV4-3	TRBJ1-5	TGCGCCAGCAGCCAAGATTGGTTGGCCCGTGGCAATCAGCCCCAGCATTTT	CASSQDWLARGNQPQHF
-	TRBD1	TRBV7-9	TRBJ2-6	TGTGCCAGCAGCTTCAGGGGGCAAAATTATGGGGCCAACGTCCTGACTTTC	CASSFRGQNYGANVLTF
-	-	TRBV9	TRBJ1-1	TGTGCCAGCAGCGTAGAAGGGGCAGGGACTGAAGCTTTCTTT	CASSVEGAGTEAFF
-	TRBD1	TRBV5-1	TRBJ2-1	TGCGCCAGCAGCCTGCAGGGGGCATTCGATGAGCAGTTCTTC	CASSLQGAFDEQFF
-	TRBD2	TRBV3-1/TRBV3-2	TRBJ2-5	TGTGCCAGCAGCCAGCGGCGGGGGTGGAGAGAAGAGACCCAGTACTTC	CASSQRRGWREETQYF